The 16 T cell receptor beta chains given below trace back to one sample, sequenced in a study of beta chain features in type 1 diabetes. Study-level results: Among patients with Type 1 diabetes, TCRB CDR3s were moderately but significantly shorter in every one of the four CD4+ subsets.

Of the isolated RNA, all was reverse transcribed, and so the sequenced material was expressed TCRB transcripts. Assay used: immunoSEQ multiplex PCR; TCRdb lists only in-frame clones, some missing. The profile shows around 240,000 clones, around 16% of them singletons. These receptors have no identified antigens. The sequenced material came from naive CD4+ T cells from blood. Receptors were obtained from a man aged 25 to 40 with type 1 diabetes.

The chain couples TRBV7-2 to TRBJ2-3; D call uncertain. Trimming cost V 3 bases and J 0 bases, with 10 bases left between them. This CDR3 contains 15 residues. The germline gives CDR1 SGHTA, CDR2 FQGNSA. This CDR3 is CASSFGSISTDTQYF. The CDR3 region has the DNA TGTGCCAGCAGCTTTGGCAGTATTAGCACAGATACGCAGTATTTT.

The chain links TRBV27 to TRBJ2-3; D unresolved. Per germline, CDR1 MNHEY and CDR2 SMNVEV (reference sequence). The CDR3 has 15 amino acids. Trimming shortened V by 4 bases and J by 0 bases, and 11 bases separated the two germline ends. CDR3 sequence: CASSSQSFSTDTQYF. The DNA for the CDR3 is TGTGCCAGCAGTTCACAGTCCTTCAGCACAGATACGCAGTATTTT.

This chain connects TRBV7-2 to TRBJ2-3; tentatively, D is TRBD2 (6 bases). Per the germline V gene, CDR1 is SGHTA and CDR2 is FQGNSA. Between the trimmed V and J ends, which lost 1 base and 6 bases, there was a span of 23 bases. The CDR3 spans 18 residues. The CDR3 DNA reads TGTGCCAGCAGCTTAGTAGGCGTTGGCCAGGGCAGCGGGGATACGCAGTATTTT. This gives the protein CASSLVGVGQGSGDTQYF.

The sample holds a few counts of this clone. The V call is TRBV9, the J call TRBJ2-7, with a tentative D call TRBD2 (6 bases). Between the trimmed V and J ends, which lost 0 bases and 2 bases, there was a span of 12 bases. The CDR3 is made up of 15 amino acids. Germline V CDR1 and CDR2: SGDLS, YYNGEE. The CDR3 DNA reads TGTGCCAGCAGCGTAGGTCCAGGACTAACCTACGAGCAGTACTTC. It codes for CASSVGPGLTYEQYF.

This clone has just a few counts. The chain carries TRBV29-1 and TRBJ1-1; weak D call: TRBD1 (6 bases). The CDR3 extends over 12 amino acids. The V gene's germline CDR1 is SQVTM and CDR2 ANQGSEA. Trimming took off 6 bases at V and 2 bases at J, with 10 bases between the two ends. CDR3 nucleotide sequence: TGCAGCGTCTGGACAGTAAACACTGAAGCTTTCTTT. Its translation: CSVWTVNTEAFF.

This clone was counted between two and nine times. V is TRBV9 and J is TRBJ1-5; the D gene is possibly TRBD1 (5 bases). V was clipped by 4 bases and J by 2 bases, with 16 bases between them. The CDR3 is 16 amino acids. Germline V gives CDR1 SGDLS, CDR2 YYNGEE. CDR3 region: CASSPDGATGNQPQHF. The CDR3 DNA reads as TGTGCCAGCAGCCCAGACGGGGCGACGGGCAATCAGCCCCAGCATTTT.

This clone was detected only a few times. V gene TRBV29-1 combines with J gene TRBJ2-3; D is uncertain. The CDR3 sequence is 14 residues long. Between the trimmed V and J ends, which lost 4 bases and 6 bases, there was a span of 17 bases. In germline, CDR1 is SQVTM, CDR2 ANQGSEA. The CDR3 DNA sequence: TGCAGCGTTGTGCAGCCAAGTTATGCCGATACGCAGTATTTT. Translating gives CSVVQPSYADTQYF.

This chain connects TRBV4-1 to TRBJ2-1; 11 positions match TRBD2. The CDR3 has 16 amino acids. V shed 3 bases, J shed 7 bases, and the junction held 8 bases outside the gene matches. Germline CDR1 is MGHRA and CDR2 is YSYEKL. Here the CDR3 DNA reads TGCGCCAGCAGCCAGGAGACTAGCGGGACGTGGAATGAGCAGTTCTTC. Translation: CASSQETSGTWNEQFF.

This clone was found a few times. The chain uses TRBV7-2 and TRBJ2-7; 7 nucleotides align to TRBD1. This CDR3 has 14 residues. The trim removed 3 bases at V and 1 base at J, leaving 3 bases unmatched. Germline V gene sequence: CDR1 SGHTA, CDR2 FQGNSA. The CDR3 loop reads CASSFDRASYEQYF. In DNA form, the CDR3 reads TGTGCCAGCAGCTTTGACAGGGCGTCCTACGAGCAGTACTTC.

The rearrangement links TRBV29-1 to TRBJ2-3; the D is unclear. Germline V gives CDR1 SQVTM, CDR2 ANQGSEA. The CDR3 length is 14 residues. V gave up 6 bases and J gave up 6 bases, with 19 bases separating them. CDR3 nucleotides: TGCAGCGTCCCGAACGCCCATCGCTCGGATACGCAGTATTTT. Its translation: CSVPNAHRSDTQYF.

This clone was detected a few times. As DNA, the CDR3 is TGCAGCGTTGATGCTGGGGCCTTAAAGCTGTTTTTT. This translates into CSVDAGALKLFF. V gene TRBV29-1 combines with J gene TRBJ2-2; D perhaps matches TRBD1 (5 bases). V was clipped by 3 bases and J by 12 bases, with 14 bases between them. In germline, CDR1 is SQVTM, CDR2 ANQGSEA. The CDR3 covers 12 residues.

There are a few counts of this clone. This CDR3 is also generated by other DNA sequences in the sample. This sequence joins TRBV7-9 and TRBJ2-3; D is perhaps TRBD1 (5 bases). With 0 bases removed from V and 4 bases from J, the gap between germline ends came to 5 bases. The CDR3 is 13 residues long. The V gene's germline CDR1 is SEHNR and CDR2 FQNEAQ (reference sequence). The CDR3 here is CASSLAGADTQYF. CDR3 nucleotides: TGTGCCAGCAGCTTAGCAGGGGCAGATACGCAGTATTTT.

A few counts support this clone. J is TRBJ2-1 and V is TRBV5-1, with D possibly TRBD1 on 5 matching bases. The V gene lost 7 bases and the J gene lost 5 bases, with 13 bases spanning the gap. Germline-derived CDR1 and CDR2 are SGHRS and YFSETQ. This CDR3 is built from 13 residues. CDR3 DNA sequence: TGCGCCAGCCGCCAAGGGGTGGACAATGAGCAGTTCTTC. It yields the protein CASRQGVDNEQFF.

The chain carries TRBV13 and TRBJ2-6; 7 bases fit TRBD1. In germline, CDR1 is PRHDT, CDR2 FYEKMQ (reference sequence). The CDR3 loop spans 17 amino acids. The V segment lost 5 bases and the J segment 1 base; nucleotides outside the gene matches: 8. The CDR3 region has the DNA TGTGCCAGCAGCCGTACGACAGGGATTTCTGGGGCCAACGTCCTGACTTTC. Its translation is CASSRTTGISGANVLTF.

This rearrangement joins TRBV29-1 to TRBJ2-5; D not certain. Trimming stripped 0 bases from V and 5 bases from J, with 10 bases between. CDR1 and CDR2 (germline): SQVTM, ANQGSEA. There are 13 residues in the CDR3. The CDR3 DNA is TGCAGCGTTGAAGACCCTCCCTTGGAGACCCAGTACTTC. Its protein is CSVEDPPLETQYF.

This clone was seen more than once but under ten times. This chain uses TRBV7-2 with TRBJ2-1; the D gene is possibly TRBD1 (6 bases). V was shortened by 5 bases and J by 6 bases, with 11 bases between the two germline ends. The CDR3 totals 13 residues. Per germline, CDR1 SGHTA and CDR2 FQGNSA. CDR3 residues: CASSILRGNEQFF. The CDR3 nucleotides read TGTGCCAGCAGCATCCTCAGGGGCAATGAGCAGTTCTTC.